These T cell receptor beta chains were read from a single sample in a study of beta chain features in type 1 diabetes. The assay was immunoSEQ multiplex PCR, and TCRdb's table has in-frame clones only and misses some. The sample has some 350,000 clones; around 10% are singletons. Sequenced: central memory CD4+ T cells from blood. Receptors were obtained from a man younger than 40 with type 1 diabetes. Both conserved end residues are part of each CDR3. A D gene is named only where the DNA matches it firmly. Clone size is stated in some rows and not others, as once, few, many or a class when expanded.

>few|TRBJ2-1|TRBD2|TRBV5-4
TGTGCCAGCAGCCTCCCCGGGGGGAGCTATTACAATGAGCAGTTCTTC
CASSLPGGSYYNEQFF
>-|TRBJ1-1|-|TRBV7-9
TGTGCCAGCAGCTTAGACCGAGACACTGAAGCTTTCTTT
CASSLDRDTEAFF
>-|TRBJ2-7|TRBD1|TRBV5-1
TGCGCCAGCAGCTCCCTAGAACGGTCGACAGGGCAGAGCTACGAGCAGTACTTC
CASSSLERSTGQSYEQYF
>many|TRBJ2-1|TRBD1|TRBV7-9
TGTGCCAGCAGCGGCACCGGGACAGGGGGCTCCTACAATGAGCAGTTCTTC
CASSGTGTGGSYNEQFF
>-|TRBJ2-1|-|TRBV10-2
TGCGCCAGCAGCAAATCCTCAGGGGTTGAGCAGTTCTTC
CASSKSSGVEQFF
>-|TRBJ1-4|-|TRBV5-5
TGTGCCAGCAGCCGAGGGGACACGCCTGAAAAACTGTTTTTT
CASSRGDTPEKLFF
>-|TRBJ1-4|TRBD1|TRBV7-9
TGTGCCAGCAGCTTTGGGACAGGGCGGGGAAAACTGTTTTTT
CASSFGTGRGKLFF
>-|TRBJ2-7|-|TRBV10-3
TGTGCCATCAAGGGCAGCCAGGGTGGCTACGAGCAGTACTTC
CAIKGSQGGYEQYF
>many|TRBJ2-3|-|TRBV7-9
TGTGCCAGCAGCTTGCTGAGCACAGATACGCAGTATTTT
CASSLLSTDTQYF
>-|TRBJ2-5|TRBD2|TRBV7-2
TGTGCCAGCAGCTTCGGGACTAGCGGGAGCACCAAAGAGACCCAGTACTTC
CASSFGTSGSTKETQYF
>few|TRBJ1-2|-|TRBV30
TGTGCCTGCACGACCCCGGCTCGGAAGAGCTACACCTTC
CACTTPARKSYTF
>-|TRBJ2-3|TRBD2|TRBV10-3
TGTGCCATCAGTCCGGGACTAGCGGGGGGAGCGGCAGATACGCAGTATTTT
CAISPGLAGGAADTQYF
>many|TRBJ2-1|-|TRBV7-2
TGTGCCAGCAGCTTAGGGGCCTCTGACAATGAGCAGTTCTTC
CASSLGASDNEQFF
>-|TRBJ2-2|-|TRBV7-9
TGTGCCAGCAGCCTTGAGACCGGCCCAAACACCGGGGAGCTGTTTTTT
CASSLETGPNTGELFF
>-|TRBJ1-1|-|TRBV6-1
TGTGCCAGCAGTGAAAAAATTTTGCTTAGCACTGAAGCTTTCTTT
CASSEKILLSTEAFF
>few|TRBJ2-4|TRBD1|TRBV6-5
TGTGCCAGCAGTGGAGTGACAGGGGGCATTCAGTACTTC
CASSGVTGGIQYF
>-|TRBJ1-5|-|TRBV6-5
TGTGCCAGCAGTTTTTCCGGCAGCAATCAGCCCCAGCATTTT
CASSFSGSNQPQHF
>-|TRBJ2-7|-|TRBV5-4
TGTGCCAGCAGCCCTAAGGTCTACGAGCAGTACTTC
CASSPKVYEQYF
>-|TRBJ1-2|-|TRBV9
TGTGCCAGCAGCGTAGAGGCAGGGGACTATGGCTACACCTTC
CASSVEAGDYGYTF
>many|TRBJ2-1|TRBD1|TRBV7-9
TGTGCCAGCAGCTTCGGGACAGTTGACAATGAGCAGTTCTTC
CASSFGTVDNEQFF
>-|TRBJ2-3|-|TRBV28
TGTGCCAGCAGATCTAAATTTGGGGCAGATACGCAGTATTTT
CASRSKFGADTQYF
>few|TRBJ1-1|-|TRBV7-9
TGTGCCAGCAGCTGGGGTGGGAAGACTGAAGCTTTCTTT
CASSWGGKTEAFF
>few|TRBJ2-4|-|TRBV7-9
TGTGCCAGCAGCGCCCAACCAAGGCTAGCCAAAAACATTCAGTACTTC
CASSAQPRLAKNIQYF
>few|TRBJ1-1|TRBD1|TRBV6-5
TGTGCCAGCAGTTACGCGGGACAGGGCTTGTACACTGAAGCTTTCTTT
CASSYAGQGLYTEAFF
>few|TRBJ1-1|TRBD1|TRBV4-1
TGCGCCAGCAGCCCCAGGGGGGGAAGTGAGAACACTGAAGCTTTCTTT
CASSPRGGSENTEAFF
>few|TRBJ1-2|TRBD1|TRBV5-1
TGCGCCAGCAGCTTGGGACAGGGGGCCGCTAACTATGGCTACACCTTC
CASSLGQGAANYGYTF
>-|TRBJ2-7|-|TRBV10-3
TGTGCCAGCAGTCGCGGGATTTTCCCCTACGAGCAGTACTTC
CASSRGIFPYEQYF
>-|TRBJ2-1|-|TRBV7-2
TGTGCCAGCAGCCCTGACAGGAACTCCTACAATGAGCAGTTCTTC
CASSPDRNSYNEQFF
>-|TRBJ1-5|TRBD1|TRBV19
TGTGCCAGTAGTCCGATAATTCAGGGGGACAATCAGCCCCAGCATTTT
CASSPIIQGDNQPQHF
>few|TRBJ1-1|-|TRBV28
TGTGCCAGCAGCCGAGGGGCGAGAATGAACACTGAAGCTTTCTTT
CASSRGARMNTEAFF
>few|TRBJ2-7|TRBD1|TRBV27
TGTGCCAGCAGGACTTCCGGGACAGCCTACGAGCAGTACTTC
CASRTSGTAYEQYF